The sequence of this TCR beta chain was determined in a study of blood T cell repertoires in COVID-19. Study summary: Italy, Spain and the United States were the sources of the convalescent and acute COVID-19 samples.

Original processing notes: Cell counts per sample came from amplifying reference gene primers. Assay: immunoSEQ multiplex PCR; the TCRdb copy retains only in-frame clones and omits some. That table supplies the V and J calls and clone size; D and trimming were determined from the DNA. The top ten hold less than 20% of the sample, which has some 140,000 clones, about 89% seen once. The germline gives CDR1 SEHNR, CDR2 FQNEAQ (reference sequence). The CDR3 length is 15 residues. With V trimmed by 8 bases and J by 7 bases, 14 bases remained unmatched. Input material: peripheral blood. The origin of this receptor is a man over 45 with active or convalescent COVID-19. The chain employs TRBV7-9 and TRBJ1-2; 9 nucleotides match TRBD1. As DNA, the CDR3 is TGTGCCAGCCGCCTTACAGGGGGCGCAGGGGGTGGCTACACCTTC. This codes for CASRLTGGAGGGYTF. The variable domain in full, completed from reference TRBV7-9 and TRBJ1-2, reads DTGVSQNPRHKITKRGQNVTFRCDPISEHNRLYWYRQTLGQGPEFLTYFQNEAQLEKSRLLSDRFSAERPKGSFSTLEIQRTEQGDSAMYLCASRLTGGAGGGYTFGSGTRLTVV.